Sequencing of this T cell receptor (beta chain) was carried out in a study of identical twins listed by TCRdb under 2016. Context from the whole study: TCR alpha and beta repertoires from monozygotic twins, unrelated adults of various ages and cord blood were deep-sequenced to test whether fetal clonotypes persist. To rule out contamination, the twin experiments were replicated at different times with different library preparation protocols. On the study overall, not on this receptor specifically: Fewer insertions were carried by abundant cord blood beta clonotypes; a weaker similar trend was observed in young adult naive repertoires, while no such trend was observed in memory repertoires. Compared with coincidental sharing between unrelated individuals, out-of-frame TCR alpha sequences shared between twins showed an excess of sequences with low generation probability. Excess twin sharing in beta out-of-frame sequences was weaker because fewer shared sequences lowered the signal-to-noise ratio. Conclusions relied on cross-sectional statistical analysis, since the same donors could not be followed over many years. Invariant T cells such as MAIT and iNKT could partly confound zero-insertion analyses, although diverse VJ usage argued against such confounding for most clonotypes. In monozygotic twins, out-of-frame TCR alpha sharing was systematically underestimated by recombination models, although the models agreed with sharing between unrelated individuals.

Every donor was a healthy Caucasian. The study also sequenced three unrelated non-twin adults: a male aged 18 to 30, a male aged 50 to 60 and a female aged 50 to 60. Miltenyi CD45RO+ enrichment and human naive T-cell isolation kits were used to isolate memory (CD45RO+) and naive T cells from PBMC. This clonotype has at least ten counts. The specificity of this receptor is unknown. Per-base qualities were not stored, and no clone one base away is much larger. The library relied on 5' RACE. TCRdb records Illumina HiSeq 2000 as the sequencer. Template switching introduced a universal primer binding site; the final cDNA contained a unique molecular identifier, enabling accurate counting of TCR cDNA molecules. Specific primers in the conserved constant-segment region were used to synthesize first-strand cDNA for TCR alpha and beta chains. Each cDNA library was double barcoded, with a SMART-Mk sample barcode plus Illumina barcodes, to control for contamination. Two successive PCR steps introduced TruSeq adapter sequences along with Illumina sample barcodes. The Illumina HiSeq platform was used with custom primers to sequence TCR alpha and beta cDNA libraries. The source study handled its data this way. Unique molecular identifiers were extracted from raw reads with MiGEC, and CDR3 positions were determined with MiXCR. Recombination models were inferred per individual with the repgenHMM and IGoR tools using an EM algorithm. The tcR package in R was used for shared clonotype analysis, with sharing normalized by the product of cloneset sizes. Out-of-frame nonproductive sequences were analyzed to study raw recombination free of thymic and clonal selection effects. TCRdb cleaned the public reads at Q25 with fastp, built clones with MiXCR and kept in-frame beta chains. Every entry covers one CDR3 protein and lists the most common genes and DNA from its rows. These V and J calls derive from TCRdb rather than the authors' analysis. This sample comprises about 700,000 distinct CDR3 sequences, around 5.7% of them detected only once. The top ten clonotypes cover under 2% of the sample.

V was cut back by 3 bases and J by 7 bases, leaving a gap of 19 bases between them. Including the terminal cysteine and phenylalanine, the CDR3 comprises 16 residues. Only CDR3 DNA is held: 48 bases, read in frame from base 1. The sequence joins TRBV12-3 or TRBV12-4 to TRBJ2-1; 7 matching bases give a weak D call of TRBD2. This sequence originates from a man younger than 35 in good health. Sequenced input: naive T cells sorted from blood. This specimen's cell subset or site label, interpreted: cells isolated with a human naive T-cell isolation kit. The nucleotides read TGTGCCAGCAGTTTTGGGGGGGGCAGGCGAAGTAATGAGCAGTTCTTC. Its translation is CASSFGGGRRSNEQFF.